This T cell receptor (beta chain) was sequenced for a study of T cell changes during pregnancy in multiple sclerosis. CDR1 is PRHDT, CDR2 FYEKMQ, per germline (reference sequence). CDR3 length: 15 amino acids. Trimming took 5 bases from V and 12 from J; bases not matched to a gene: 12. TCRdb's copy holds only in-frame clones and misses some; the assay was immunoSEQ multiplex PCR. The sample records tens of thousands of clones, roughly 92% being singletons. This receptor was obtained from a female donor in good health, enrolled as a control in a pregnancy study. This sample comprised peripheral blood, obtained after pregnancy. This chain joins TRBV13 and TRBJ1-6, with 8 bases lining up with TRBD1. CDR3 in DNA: TGTGCCAGCAGCGACGAGGGACAGGCTAGTGGACCCCTCCACTTT. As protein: CASSDEGQASGPLHF.